The clone carrying this TCR beta chain came up a few times. No antigen is known for it. The sample is drawn from a study of beta chain features in type 1 diabetes. Overall study findings and caveats: Sampled from patients, naive, central memory and Treg TCRB repertoires appeared more similar than those sampled from healthy donors. For Type 1 diabetes patients, all four CD4+ subsets carried TCRB CDR3s that were moderately but significantly shorter. The VDJ junctions of type 1 diabetes patients carried fewer insertions and more deletions.

Sorted populations were all over 98% pure. Reverse transcribing all isolated RNA meant expressed TCRB transcripts were sequenced. Naive, central memory and regulatory T cell samples yielded about 3.57 million reads on average. Some clones are missing from TCRdb's copy, which holds only in-frame ones; the method was immunoSEQ multiplex PCR. The profile shows around 70,000 clones, just under 50% of them singletons. In germline, CDR1 is SEHNR, CDR2 FQNEAQ (reference sequence). The ends lost 4 bases at V and 7 bases at J; junction bases unmatched: 10. CDR3 length: 15 residues. V is TRBV7-9 and J is TRBJ2-1, with 7 bases identical to TRBD1. The TCR was taken from a man aged 30 to 39 with type 1 diabetes. The sequenced material came from central memory CD4+ T cells from blood. CDR3 DNA: TGTGCCAGCAGCTCCTACAGGGGTAAGACGAATGAGCAGTTCTTC. Its protein is CASSSYRGKTNEQFF. The whole variable domain, remainder taken from reference TRBV7-9 and TRBJ2-1, is DTGVSQNPRHKITKRGQNVTFRCDPISEHNRLYWYRQTLGQGPEFLTYFQNEAQLEKSRLLSDRFSAERPKGSFSTLEIQRTEQGDSAMYLCASSSYRGKTNEQFFGPGTRLTVL.